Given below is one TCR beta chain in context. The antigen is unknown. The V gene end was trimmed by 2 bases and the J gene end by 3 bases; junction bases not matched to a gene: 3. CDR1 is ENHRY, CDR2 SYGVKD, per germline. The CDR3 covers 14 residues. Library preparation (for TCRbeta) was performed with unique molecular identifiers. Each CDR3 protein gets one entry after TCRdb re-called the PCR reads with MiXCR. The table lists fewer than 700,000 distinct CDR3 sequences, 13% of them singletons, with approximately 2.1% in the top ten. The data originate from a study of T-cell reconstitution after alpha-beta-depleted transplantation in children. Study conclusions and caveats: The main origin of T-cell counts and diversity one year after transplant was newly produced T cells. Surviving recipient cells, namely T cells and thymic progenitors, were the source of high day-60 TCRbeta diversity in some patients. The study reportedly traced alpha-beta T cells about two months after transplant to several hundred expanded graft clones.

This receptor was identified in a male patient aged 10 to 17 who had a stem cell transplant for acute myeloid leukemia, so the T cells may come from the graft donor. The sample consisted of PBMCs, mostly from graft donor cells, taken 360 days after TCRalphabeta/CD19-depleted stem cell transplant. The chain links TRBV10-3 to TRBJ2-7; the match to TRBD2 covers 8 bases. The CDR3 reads CAISEIGTSYEQYF. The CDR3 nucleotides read TGTGCCATCAGTGAGATAGGGACTAGCTACGAGCAGTACTTC.